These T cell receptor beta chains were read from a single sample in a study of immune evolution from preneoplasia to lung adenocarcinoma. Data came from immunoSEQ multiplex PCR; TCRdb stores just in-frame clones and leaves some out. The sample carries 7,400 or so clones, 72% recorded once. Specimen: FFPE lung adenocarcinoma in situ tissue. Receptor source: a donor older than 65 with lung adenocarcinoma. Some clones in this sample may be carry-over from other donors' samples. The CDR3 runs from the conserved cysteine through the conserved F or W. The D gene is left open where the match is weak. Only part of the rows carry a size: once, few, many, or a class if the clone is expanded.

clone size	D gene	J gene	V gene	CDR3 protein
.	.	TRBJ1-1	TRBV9	CASSQPPWAEAFF
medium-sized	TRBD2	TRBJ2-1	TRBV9	CASSPASASGGWNEQFF
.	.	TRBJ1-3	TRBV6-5	CASSYSGNSGNTIYF
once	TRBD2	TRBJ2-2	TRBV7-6	CASTKGPSGGSGELFF
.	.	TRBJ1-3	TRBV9	CASSPEGRYGNTIYF
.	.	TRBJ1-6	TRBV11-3	CASSLGQVNSPLHF
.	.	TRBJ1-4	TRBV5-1	CASSLELRNEKLFF
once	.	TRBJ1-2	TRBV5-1	CASSLDTGRVDGYTF
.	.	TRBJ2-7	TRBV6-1	CASIGSIFYEQYF
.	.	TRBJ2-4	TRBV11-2	CASSLLSDGNIQYF
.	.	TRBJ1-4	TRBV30	CAWSVPGMEEKLFF
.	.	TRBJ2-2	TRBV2	CASTGGAVRGELFF
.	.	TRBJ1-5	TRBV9	CASSVGEQHNQPQHF
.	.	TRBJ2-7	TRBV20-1	CSARGYEQYF
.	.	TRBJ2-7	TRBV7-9	CASSLGPLTYEQYF
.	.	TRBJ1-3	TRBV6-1	CASRLGGNTIYF
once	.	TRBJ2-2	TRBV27	CASRPAGPSGELFF
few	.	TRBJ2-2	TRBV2	CASTLTNTGELFF
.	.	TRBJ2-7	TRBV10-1	CASSRTGAYEQYF